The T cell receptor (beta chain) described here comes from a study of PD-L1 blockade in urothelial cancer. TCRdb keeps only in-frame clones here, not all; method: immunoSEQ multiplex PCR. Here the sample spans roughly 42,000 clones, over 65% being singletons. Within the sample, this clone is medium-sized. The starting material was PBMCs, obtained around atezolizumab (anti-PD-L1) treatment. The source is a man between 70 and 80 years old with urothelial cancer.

CDR3 DNA: TGTGCCAGCAGCTTAGTGGGGGGAGTCCACAATGAGCAGTTCTTC. It encodes CASSLVGGVHNEQFF. The genes are TRBV7-9 and TRBJ2-1; TRBD2 might be the D (6 bases). The CDR3 has 15 residues. The germline V gene encodes CDR1 SEHNR and CDR2 FQNEAQ (reference sequence). Trimming pared 1 base from V and 5 bases from J, leaving 12 bases between.